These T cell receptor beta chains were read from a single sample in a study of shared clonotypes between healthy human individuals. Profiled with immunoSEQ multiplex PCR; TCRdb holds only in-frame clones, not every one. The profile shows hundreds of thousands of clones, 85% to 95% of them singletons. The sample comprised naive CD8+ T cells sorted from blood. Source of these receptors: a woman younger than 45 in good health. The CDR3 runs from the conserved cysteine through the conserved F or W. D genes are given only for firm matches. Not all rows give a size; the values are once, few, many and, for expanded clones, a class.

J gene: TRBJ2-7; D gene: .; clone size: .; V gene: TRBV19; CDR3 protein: CASSRDSLLSYEQYF; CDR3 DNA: TGTGCCAGTAGCAGGGACTCGTTACTCTCCTACGAGCAGTACTTC
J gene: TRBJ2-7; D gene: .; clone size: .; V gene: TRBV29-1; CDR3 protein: CSVEERRQAFSYEQYF; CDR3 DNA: TGCAGCGTTGAAGAACGAAGACAGGCCTTCTCCTACGAGCAGTACTTC
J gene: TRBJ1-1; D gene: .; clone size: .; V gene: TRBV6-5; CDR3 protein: CASSYFARGLNEAFF; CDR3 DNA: TGTGCCAGCAGTTACTTCGCCAGGGGCCTCAATGAAGCTTTCTTT
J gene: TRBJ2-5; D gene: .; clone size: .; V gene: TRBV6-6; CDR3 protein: CASSSSRRDPGTQYF; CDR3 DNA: TGTGCCAGCAGTAGCTCACGTCGGGACCCGGGGACCCAGTACTTC
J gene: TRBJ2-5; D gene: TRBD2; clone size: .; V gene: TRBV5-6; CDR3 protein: CASSLGGEGETQYF; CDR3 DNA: TGTGCCAGCAGCTTAGGCGGGGAGGGGGAGACCCAGTACTTC
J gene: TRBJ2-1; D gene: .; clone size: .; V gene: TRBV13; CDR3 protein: CASSLQWSSYNEQFF; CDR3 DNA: TGTGCCAGCAGCCTTCAGTGGAGCTCCTACAATGAGCAGTTCTTC
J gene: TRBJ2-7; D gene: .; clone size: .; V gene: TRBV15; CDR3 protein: CATSNRDISYEQYF; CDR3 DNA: TGTGCCACCAGCAACCGGGACATTTCCTACGAGCAGTACTTC
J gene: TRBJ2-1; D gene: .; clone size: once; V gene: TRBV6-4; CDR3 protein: CASSPQRVSRYNEQFF; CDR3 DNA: TGTGCCAGCAGTCCCCAGCGGGTCTCCCGCTACAATGAGCAGTTCTTC
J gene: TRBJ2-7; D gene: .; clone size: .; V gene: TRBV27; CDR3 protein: CASSYQSYYEQYF; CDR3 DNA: TGTGCCAGCAGTTATCAGTCTTACTACGAGCAGTACTTC
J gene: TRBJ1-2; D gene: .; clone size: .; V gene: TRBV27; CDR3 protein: CASSPRRVSNYGYTF; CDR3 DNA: TGTGCCAGCAGTCCCCGCCGCGTGTCTAACTATGGCTACACCTTC
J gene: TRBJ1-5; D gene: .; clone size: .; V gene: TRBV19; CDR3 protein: CASSILWEGNQPQHF; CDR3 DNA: TGTGCCAGTAGTATTCTTTGGGAAGGCAATCAGCCCCAGCATTTT
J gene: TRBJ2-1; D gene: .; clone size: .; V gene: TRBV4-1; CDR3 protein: CASSQFPAGTNYNEQFF; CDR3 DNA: TGCGCCAGCAGCCAGTTCCCCGCCGGGACAAACTACAATGAGCAGTTCTTC
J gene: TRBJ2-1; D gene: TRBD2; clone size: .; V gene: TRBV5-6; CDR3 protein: CASSAGTSGNEQFF; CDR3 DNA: TGTGCCAGCAGTGCCGGGACTAGCGGCAATGAGCAGTTCTTC
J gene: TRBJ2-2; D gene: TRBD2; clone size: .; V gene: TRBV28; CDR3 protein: CAGAGTSNTGELFF; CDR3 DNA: TGTGCCGGGGCCGGGACTAGTAACACCGGGGAGCTGTTTTTT
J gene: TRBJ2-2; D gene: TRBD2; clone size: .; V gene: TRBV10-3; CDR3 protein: CAISDRTSLPDTGELFF; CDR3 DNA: TGTGCCATCAGTGACAGGACTAGTCTTCCGGACACCGGGGAGCTGTTTTTT
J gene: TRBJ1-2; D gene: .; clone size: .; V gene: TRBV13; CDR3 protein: CASSLGPEGYGYTF; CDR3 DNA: TGTGCCAGCAGCTTAGGCCCGGAGGGCTATGGCTACACCTTC
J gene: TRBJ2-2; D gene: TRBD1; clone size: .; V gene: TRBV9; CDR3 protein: CASSVFPGQGRSGELFF; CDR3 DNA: TGTGCCAGCAGCGTATTTCCGGGACAGGGGAGATCCGGGGAGCTGTTTTTT
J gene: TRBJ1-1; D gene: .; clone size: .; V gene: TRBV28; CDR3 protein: CASSTPGILNTEAFF; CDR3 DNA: TGTGCCAGCAGTACACCAGGGATACTGAACACTGAAGCTTTCTTT
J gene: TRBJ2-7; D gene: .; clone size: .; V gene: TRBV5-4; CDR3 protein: CASSLEGGSYEQYF; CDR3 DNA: TGTGCCAGCAGCCTCGAGGGAGGTTCCTACGAGCAGTACTTC
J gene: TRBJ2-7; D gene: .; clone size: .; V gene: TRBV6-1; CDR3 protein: CASSVLIIQYF; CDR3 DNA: TGTGCCAGCAGTGTGCTGATAATCCAGTACTTC
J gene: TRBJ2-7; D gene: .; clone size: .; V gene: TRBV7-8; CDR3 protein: CASSPFAGGGPYEQYF; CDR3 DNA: TGTGCCAGCAGCCCCTTCGCTGGGGGAGGCCCCTACGAGCAGTACTTC
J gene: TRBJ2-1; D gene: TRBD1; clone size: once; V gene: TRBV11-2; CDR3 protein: CASSPVNGGRGRDEQFF; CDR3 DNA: TGTGCCAGCAGCCCCGTTAACGGCGGCAGGGGGCGGGATGAGCAGTTCTTC
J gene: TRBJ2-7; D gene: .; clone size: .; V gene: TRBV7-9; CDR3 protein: CASSLPATTSHEQYF; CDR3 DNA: TGTGCCAGCAGCTTACCAGCGACGACCTCTCACGAGCAGTACTTC
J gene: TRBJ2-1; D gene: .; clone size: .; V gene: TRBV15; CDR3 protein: CATSRDLRHNEQFF; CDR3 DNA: TGTGCCACCAGCAGAGATTTGAGACACAATGAGCAGTTCTTC
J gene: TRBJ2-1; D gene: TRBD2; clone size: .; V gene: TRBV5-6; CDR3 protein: CASSMGLAGEEQFF; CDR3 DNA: TGTGCCAGCAGCATGGGACTAGCGGGAGAAGAGCAGTTCTTC
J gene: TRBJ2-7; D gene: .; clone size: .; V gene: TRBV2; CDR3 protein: CASSGRTIYEQYF; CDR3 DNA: TGTGCCAGCAGTGGGCGGACGATTTACGAGCAGTACTTC
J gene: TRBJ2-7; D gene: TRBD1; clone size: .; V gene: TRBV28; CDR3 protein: CASRANRGLVYEQYF; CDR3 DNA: TGTGCCAGCAGGGCTAACAGGGGGCTGGTCTACGAGCAGTACTTC
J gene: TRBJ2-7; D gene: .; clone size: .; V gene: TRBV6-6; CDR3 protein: CASSPGPSVEQYF; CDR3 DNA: TGTGCCAGCAGTCCGGGACCTAGCGTCGAGCAGTACTTC
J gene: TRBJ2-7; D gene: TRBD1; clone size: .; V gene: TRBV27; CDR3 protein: CASSYTGTGGHEQYF; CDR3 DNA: TGTGCCAGCAGTTATACCGGGACAGGGGGACACGAGCAGTACTTC
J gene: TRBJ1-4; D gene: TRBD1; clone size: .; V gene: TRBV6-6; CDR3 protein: CASSPLEGGGPEKLFF; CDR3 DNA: TGTGCCAGCAGCCCACTCGAAGGAGGGGGCCCTGAAAAACTGTTTTTT
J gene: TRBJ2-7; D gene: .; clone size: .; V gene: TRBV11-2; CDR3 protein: CASNQGAQEQYF; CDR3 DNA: TGTGCCAGCAACCAAGGGGCGCAAGAGCAGTACTTC
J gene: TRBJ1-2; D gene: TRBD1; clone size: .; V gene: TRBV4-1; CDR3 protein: CASSQGTGVDGYTF; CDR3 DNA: TGCGCCAGCAGCCAAGGGACAGGGGTCGATGGCTACACCTTC
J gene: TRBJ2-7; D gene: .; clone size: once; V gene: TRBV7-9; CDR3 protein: CASSLADRSGRGSYEQYF; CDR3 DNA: TGTGCCAGCAGCTTAGCAGACCGTTCCGGGAGAGGAAGTTACGAGCAGTACTTC
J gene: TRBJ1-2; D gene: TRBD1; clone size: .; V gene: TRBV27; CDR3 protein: CASSPTGRYGYTF; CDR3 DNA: TGTGCCAGCAGCCCGACAGGGCGATATGGCTACACCTTC
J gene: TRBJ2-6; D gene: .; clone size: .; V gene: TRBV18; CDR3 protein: CASSRGDGRSGANVLTF; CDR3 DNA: TGTGCCAGCTCACGGGGGGACGGCCGCTCTGGGGCCAACGTCCTGACTTTC
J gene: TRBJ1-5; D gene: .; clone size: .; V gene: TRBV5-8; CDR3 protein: CASSTGWGNQPQHF; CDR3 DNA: TGTGCCAGCAGTACCGGGTGGGGGAATCAGCCCCAGCATTTT
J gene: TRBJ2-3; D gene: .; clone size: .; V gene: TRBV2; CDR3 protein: CASSGSKRNTDTQYF; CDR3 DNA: TGTGCCAGCAGTGGGAGTAAGCGGAACACAGATACGCAGTATTTT
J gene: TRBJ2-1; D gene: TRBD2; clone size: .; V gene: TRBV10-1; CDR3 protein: CASSQLATGSYNEQFF; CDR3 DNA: TGCGCCAGCAGCCAACTAGCGACCGGCTCCTACAATGAGCAGTTCTTC
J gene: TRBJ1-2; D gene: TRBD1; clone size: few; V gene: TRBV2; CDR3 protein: CASRGQLNYGYTF; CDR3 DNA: TGTGCCAGCAGGGGACAGTTGAACTATGGCTACACCTTC
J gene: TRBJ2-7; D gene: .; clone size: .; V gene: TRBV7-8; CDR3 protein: CASSLASRGASYEQYF; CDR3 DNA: TGTGCCAGCAGCTTAGCGAGTAGGGGGGCCTCCTACGAGCAGTACTTC
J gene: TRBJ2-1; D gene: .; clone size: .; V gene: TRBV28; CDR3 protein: CASSPNLGGRPRRLAHEQFF; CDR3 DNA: TGTGCCAGCAGTCCCAACCTTGGGGGCAGACCGAGGAGGCTAGCGCATGAGCAGTTCTTC
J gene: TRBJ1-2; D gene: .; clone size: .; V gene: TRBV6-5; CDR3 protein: CASSYGDTEANYGYTF; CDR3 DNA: TGTGCCAGCAGTTACGGGGACACTGAAGCTAACTATGGCTACACCTTC
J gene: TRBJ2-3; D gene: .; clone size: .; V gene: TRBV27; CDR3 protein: CASSFGLSDTQYF; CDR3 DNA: TGTGCCAGCAGTTTTGGGCTCTCAGATACGCAGTATTTT
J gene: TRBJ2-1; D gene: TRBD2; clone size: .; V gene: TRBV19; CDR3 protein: CASIGIAGINEQFF; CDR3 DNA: TGTGCCTCCATCGGGATAGCGGGTATCAATGAGCAGTTCTTC
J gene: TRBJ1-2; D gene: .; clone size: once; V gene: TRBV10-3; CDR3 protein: CAISEGTPNYGYTF; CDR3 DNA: TGTGCCATCAGTGAGGGGACGCCTAACTATGGCTACACCTTC
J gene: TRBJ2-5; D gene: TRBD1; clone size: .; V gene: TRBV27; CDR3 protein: CASSWGPGTGQETQYF; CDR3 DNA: TGTGCCAGCAGTTGGGGACCCGGGACAGGCCAAGAGACCCAGTACTTC
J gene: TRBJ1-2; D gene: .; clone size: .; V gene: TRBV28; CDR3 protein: CASSSNRRGGYTF; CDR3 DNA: TGTGCCAGCAGTTCAAATCGCCGGGGTGGCTACACCTTC
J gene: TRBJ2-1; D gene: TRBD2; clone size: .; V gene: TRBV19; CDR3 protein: CASSLKDRSTSGNYNEQFF; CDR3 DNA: TGTGCCAGTAGTCTAAAGGACAGGTCCACTAGCGGGAATTACAATGAGCAGTTCTTC
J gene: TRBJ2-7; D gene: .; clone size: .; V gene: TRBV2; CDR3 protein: CASSDEVLGEYEQYF; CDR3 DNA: TGTGCCAGCAGTGATGAGGTCCTTGGGGAATACGAGCAGTACTTC
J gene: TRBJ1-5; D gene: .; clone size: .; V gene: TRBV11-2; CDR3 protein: CASSLAGATQPQHF; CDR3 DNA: TGTGCCAGCAGCTTAGCGGGGGCTACTCAGCCCCAGCATTTT
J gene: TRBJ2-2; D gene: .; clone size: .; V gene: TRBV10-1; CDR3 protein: CASSEGGGTGELFF; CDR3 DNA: TGCGCCAGCAGTGAAGGGGGAGGCACCGGGGAGCTGTTTTTT
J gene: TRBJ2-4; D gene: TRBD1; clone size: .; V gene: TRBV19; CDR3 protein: CASSKLPGQLIAKNIQYF; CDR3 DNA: TGTGCCAGTAGTAAACTACCGGGACAGTTAATAGCCAAAAACATTCAGTACTTC
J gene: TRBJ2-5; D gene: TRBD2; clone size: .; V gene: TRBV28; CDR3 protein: CASGLAGGLVTQYF; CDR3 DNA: TGTGCCAGCGGGCTAGCGGGAGGCTTGGTAACCCAGTACTTC
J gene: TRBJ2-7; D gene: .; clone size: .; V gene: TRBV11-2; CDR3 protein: CASQIRGYEQYF; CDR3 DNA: TGTGCCAGCCAGATTCGGGGTTACGAGCAGTACTTC
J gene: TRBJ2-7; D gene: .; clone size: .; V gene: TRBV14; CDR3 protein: CASSQVRGNEQYF; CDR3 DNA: TGTGCCAGCAGCCAAGTTCGAGGGAACGAGCAGTACTTC
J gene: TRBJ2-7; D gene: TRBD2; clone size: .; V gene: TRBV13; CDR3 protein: CASSSTSGSHEQYF; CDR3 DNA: TGTGCCAGCAGCTCAACTAGCGGGAGCCACGAGCAGTACTTC
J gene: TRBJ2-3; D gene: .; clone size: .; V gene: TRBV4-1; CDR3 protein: CASSQDKDTQYF; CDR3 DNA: TGCGCCAGCAGCCAAGATAAAGATACGCAGTATTTT